These 2 T cell receptor beta chains came from one sample sequenced in a study of shared clonotypes between healthy human individuals. TCRdb keeps only in-frame clones here, not all; method: immunoSEQ multiplex PCR. The top ten hold around 0.13% of the sample, which has 2 million to 2.5 million clones, more than 90% seen once. The sequenced sample consisted of naive CD4+ T cells sorted from blood. Subset meaning: CD45RA+ positively selected. The receptors here all came from a man between 18 and 29 years old in good health.

The CDR3 nucleotides read TGTGCCAGCTCACCAGGGGACAGCCCTTCACCCCTCCACTTT. Translated: CASSPGDSPSPLHF. This chain links TRBV18 with TRBJ1-6; TRBD1 aligns across 7 bases. V was clipped by 2 bases and J by 9 bases; unmatched bases: 4. Germline V gene sequence: CDR1 KGHSH, CDR2 LQKENI. The CDR3 consists of 14 residues.

With regard to this clone: The sample holds other DNA sequences that translate to the same CDR3. The J gene is TRBJ2-6, the V gene TRBV19; D is possibly TRBD1 (6 bases). The CDR3 is 14 amino acids. The V and J ends lost 6 bases and 1 base respectively, with 7 bases between them. The germline V gene has CDR1 LNHDA and CDR2 SQIVND (reference sequence). The CDR3 sequence is CASRTGSGANVLTF. DNA of the CDR3: TGTGCCAGTAGGACAGGTTCTGGGGCCAACGTCCTGACTTTC.